The 23 T cell receptor beta chains listed next were all sequenced from one sample in a study of blood T cell repertoires in COVID-19. Produced via immunoSEQ multiplex PCR; TCRdb's table is partial and in-frame only. The sample carries around 280,000 clones, roughly nine tenths recorded once. Sequenced material: PBMCs or T cells enriched from blood (not recorded which). Receptor source: a woman aged 40-49 years who had recovered from COVID-19.

J is TRBJ1-1 and V is TRBV7-8, with a weak D call TRBD1 (5 bases). Germline CDR1 is SGHVS and CDR2 is FQNEAQ. The V and J ends lost 5 bases and 5 bases respectively, with 12 bases between them. CDR3 length equals 13 residues. CDR3: CASSRPTVTEAFF. CDR3 sequence (DNA): TGTGCCAGCAGCCGACCGACAGTTACTGAAGCTTTCTTT.

This clone was counted a few times. CDR3 DNA sequence: TGTGCCAGCAGCTTGGGGTTAGCGCAGTTCTTC. Translating it yields CASSLGLAQFF. This chain links TRBV5-8 with TRBJ2-1, with D hard to call. The CDR3 sequence is 11 residues long. Trimming removed 0 bases at V and 12 bases at J, with 7 bases between. Germline values: CDR1 SGHTS, CDR2 YDEGEE.

The rearrangement links TRBV7-2 to TRBJ2-2; 10 positions match TRBD2. Germline CDR1 is SGHTA and CDR2 is FQGNSA. After removal of 7 bases from V and 1 base from J, the junction contained 3 bases not matched to a gene. The length of the CDR3 is 15 residues. The CDR3 DNA follows: TGTGCCAGCACCTGGACTAGCGGGAACACCGGGGAGCTGTTTTTT. Translation gives CASTWTSGNTGELFF.

This rearrangement joins TRBV15 to TRBJ2-2, with D perhaps matching TRBD2 (5 bases). Per germline, CDR1 LNHNV and CDR2 YYDKDF (reference sequence). V was pared by 0 bases and J by 6 bases, with 17 bases between. The CDR3 is made up of 17 amino acids. CDR3 in amino acids: CATSRDSNSATAGELFF. As DNA, the CDR3 is TGTGCCACCAGCAGAGATTCCAATAGCGCGACGGCCGGGGAGCTGTTTTTT. The whole variable domain, remainder taken from reference TRBV15 and TRBJ2-2, is DAMVIQNPRYQVTQFGKPVTLSCSQTLNHNVMYWYQQKSSQAPKLLFHYYDKDFNNEADTPDNFQSRRPNTSFCFLDIRSPGLGDTAMYLCATSRDSNSATAGELFFGEGSRLTVL.

The J gene is TRBJ1-1, the V gene TRBV4-2; D unresolved. The CDR3 length is 14 residues. Trimming removed 0 bases from V and 1 base from J, with 6 bases in between. The germline CDR1 and CDR2 sequences are LGHNA and YNFKEQ. The CDR3: CASSQEPGNTEAFF. CDR3 nucleotide sequence: TGTGCCAGCAGCCAAGAGCCAGGGAACACTGAAGCTTTCTTT.

V is TRBV4-3 and J is TRBJ1-1, with D perhaps matching TRBD1 (5 bases). Trimming left V 2 bases short and J 0 bases short, with 10 bases between. The CDR3 extends over 15 amino acids. The germline gives CDR1 LGHNA, CDR2 YSLEER. This CDR3 is CASSQMTAMNTEAFF. The CDR3, as DNA: TGCGCCAGCAGCCAAATGACAGCCATGAACACTGAAGCTTTCTTT.

The chain uses TRBV7-9 and TRBJ2-3, with D tentatively TRBD1 (6 bases). The CDR3 has 15 amino acids. Germline loops: CDR1 SEHNR, CDR2 FQNEAQ (reference sequence). Between the trimmed V and J ends, which lost 2 bases and 5 bases, there was a span of 14 bases. The CDR3 bases are TGTGCCAGCAGCTTATCAAGGGGGTTGGGAGATACGCAGTATTTT. Translation: CASSLSRGLGDTQYF.

The chain uses TRBV15 and TRBJ2-3; the match to TRBD2 covers 8 bases. This CDR3 is built from 15 residues. The ends lost 9 bases at V and 1 base at J; junction bases unmatched: 9. The germline V gene has CDR1 LNHNV and CDR2 YYDKDF (reference sequence). CDR3: CATSPGGSRTDTQYF. The CDR3, as DNA: TGTGCCACTTCCCCGGGGGGGTCTCGCACAGATACGCAGTATTTT.

This clone was found once. The sample holds other DNA sequences that translate to the same CDR3. This rearrangement joins TRBV7-2 to TRBJ2-7; D perhaps matches TRBD2 (6 bases). The CDR3 has 12 residues. V lost 3 bases and J 4 bases, leaving 7 bases between the germline ends. CDR1 SGHTA and CDR2 FQGNSA come from the germline V gene. CDR3: CASSFRGYEQYF. CDR3 nucleotides: TGTGCCAGCAGCTTTCGGGGGTACGAGCAGTACTTC.

DNA for the CDR3: TGTGCCAGCAGCGTCCGGGGACCCACCCCAGTAGCGGGAGGTTATCAGCAGTACTTC. This encodes CASSVRGPTPVAGGYQQYF. This sequence joins TRBV9 and TRBJ2-7, with 10 bases that match TRBD2. The CDR3 consists of 19 residues. Losses at the gene ends were 2 bases for V and 8 bases for J; bases not matched to a gene: 22. Germline CDR1 reads SGDLS; CDR2 reads YYNGEE.

This chain uses TRBV4-2 with TRBJ2-1, with 11 bases aligning to TRBD1. Per the germline V gene, CDR1 is LGHNA and CDR2 is YNFKEQ. Trimming cost V 2 bases and J 0 bases; bases outside gene matches: 24. The CDR3 is 24 amino acids. CDR3 sequence (DNA): TGTGCCAGCAGCCAACCGGGACAGGGGGGTCTCGCTAGCGGGATGGGGAGCTCCTACAATGAGCAGTTCTTC. Its protein is CASSQPGQGGLASGMGSSYNEQFF.

Regarding this clone: A read error may explain this, as a much larger clone is one base away. The V gene is TRBV6-2 or TRBV6-3, the J gene TRBJ2-7; TRBD2 matches at 10 bases. V shed 6 bases, J shed 1 base, and the junction held 6 bases outside the gene matches. The germline CDR1 and CDR2 sequences are MNHEY and SVGEGT. This CDR3 has 15 residues. The DNA of the CDR3 is TGTGCCAGCAGCCACCCTAGCGGGAGTTCCTACGAGCAGTACTTC. Protein sequence: CASSHPSGSSYEQYF.

The gene calls are TRBV7-3 and TRBJ2-4; the D gene is possibly TRBD1 (6 bases). Germline-derived CDR1 and CDR2 are SGHTA and FQGTGA. The CDR3 covers 12 residues. Trimming took off 5 bases at V and 16 bases at J, with 18 bases between the two ends. Written as DNA, the CDR3 is TGTGCCAGCAGCAACGAAACGACAGGCCATTACTTC. It yields the protein CASSNETTGHYF.

Points on this clone: Compared with germline, one end of the junction differs, possibly owing to a read error. CDR3 DNA: TGTGCCAGCTCTCCACCGGGACTAGCGGGAGTCCACGAGCAGTTCTTC. As protein: CASSPPGLAGVHEQFF. V and J are TRBV18 and TRBJ2-1, with TRBD2 matching 14 bases. Per germline, CDR1 KGHSH and CDR2 LQKENI. The CDR3 contains 16 residues.

Turning to this clone: The same CDR3 arises from other DNA sequences in this sample as well. The chain carries TRBV24-1 and TRBJ1-2; a possible D gene is TRBD1 (5 bases). CDR3 size: 14 residues. Trimming cost V 4 bases and J 1 base, with 9 bases left between them. Germline CDR1 is KGHDR and CDR2 is SFDVKD. The CDR3 here is CATSDPTVNYGYTF. For the CDR3, the DNA is TGTGCCACCAGTGACCCGACAGTTAACTATGGCTACACCTTC.

V and J are TRBV18 and TRBJ2-7; 8 bases agree with TRBD2. The CDR3 covers 16 residues. Unmatched junction bases numbered 8, after V lost 4 bases and J lost 0 bases. Germline V CDR1 and CDR2: KGHSH, LQKENI. Written as DNA, the CDR3 is TGTGCCAGCTCACACGGGGGGGGACTTCCCTCCTACGAGCAGTACTTC. Its protein is CASSHGGGLPSYEQYF.

The chain recombines TRBV6-5 with TRBJ1-5, with TRBD1 matching over 9 bases. The V gene end was trimmed by 6 bases and the J gene end by 7 bases; junction bases not matched to a gene: 7. CDR3 length equals 14 residues. CDR1 and CDR2 (germline): MNHEY, SVGAGI. CDR3 sequence reads: CASSLDRGGQPQHF. CDR3 in DNA: TGTGCCAGCAGCCTGGACAGGGGTGGACAGCCCCAGCATTTT.

CDR3 in DNA: TGTGCCAGCAGCCGTGGGACAGGGATTAGGAATTCACCCCTCCACTTT. Its protein product is CASSRGTGIRNSPLHF. The chain combines TRBV28 with TRBJ1-6; 9 bases are shared with TRBD1. The CDR3 has 16 amino acids. Germline assignment: CDR1 MDHEN and CDR2 SYDVKM. The trim removed 6 bases at V and 7 bases at J, leaving 10 bases unmatched.

The chain has TRBV4-3 and TRBJ2-1; maybe TRBD2 (5 bases). Per germline, CDR1 LGHNA and CDR2 YSLEER. The V end lost 5 bases, the J end lost 2 bases, and 16 bases lay between the germline ends. The CDR3 is made up of 16 amino acids. For the CDR3, the DNA is TGCGCCAGCAGCAGTAAGTCTAGCCCAGCCTACAATGAGCAGTTCTTC. Residues: CASSSKSSPAYNEQFF.

This chain uses TRBV7-2 with TRBJ2-2; 10 bases are shared with TRBD1. Trimming cost V 0 bases and J 4 bases; bases outside gene matches: 2. The CDR3 totals 16 residues. The V gene's germline CDR1 is SGHTA and CDR2 FQGNSA. This CDR3 is CASSLAGQGITGELFF. For the CDR3, the DNA is TGTGCCAGCAGCTTAGCGGGACAGGGGATCACCGGGGAGCTGTTTTTT. Full variable domain (outside the CDR3, taken from reference TRBV7-2 and TRBJ2-2): GAGVSQSPSNKVTEKGKDVELRCDPISGHTALYWYRQSLGQGLEFLIYFQGNSAPDKSGLPSDRFSAERTGGSVSTLTIQRTQQEDSAVYLCASSLAGQGITGELFFGEGSRLTVL.

This chain joins TRBV2 and TRBJ2-5; 10 nucleotides align to TRBD2. The junction had 13 bases not matched to a gene; V was cut back by 1 base and J by 5 bases. Germline CDR1 and CDR2: SNHLY and FYNNEI. This CDR3 has 18 amino acids. As DNA, the CDR3 is TGTGCCAGCAGTGAAGACCACCCAAGCGGGAGGGCCCTCGAGACCCAGTACTTC. As protein: CASSEDHPSGRALETQYF. The whole variable domain, remainder taken from reference TRBV2 and TRBJ2-5, is EPEVTQTPSHQVTQMGQEVILRCVPISNHLYFYWYRQILGQKVEFLVSFYNNEISEKSEIFDDQFSVERPDGSNFTLKIRSTKLEDSAMYFCASSEDHPSGRALETQYFGPGTRLLVL.

This clone was counted once. The chain employs TRBV27 and TRBJ2-5; TRBD2 aligns across 9 bases. The CDR3 runs to 17 residues. The trim removed 2 bases at V and 1 base at J, leaving 8 bases unmatched. Looked up from germline, CDR1 is MNHEY and CDR2 is SMNVEV (reference sequence). CDR3 DNA: TGTGCCAGCAGTTTAAAGGGGCTAGCGGGGCCCCAAGAGACCCAGTACTTC. Its protein product is CASSLKGLAGPQETQYF.

The rearrangement uses TRBV5-1 and TRBJ1-3; no reliable D call. With 3 bases removed from V and 2 bases from J, the gap between germline ends came to 15 bases. The CDR3 is 16 amino acids. Germline assignment: CDR1 SGHRS and CDR2 YFSETQ. In nucleotides, the CDR3 is TGCGCCAGCAGCTCGGAGGGCCCGGGGACTGGAAACACCATATATTTT. Its translation: CASSSEGPGTGNTIYF.